This TCR beta chain came from a study of human T cells and chemical hapten exposure. Study context: Recorded diagnoses among the mostly female patients were alopecia areata, totalis or universalis.

Sample time point: patch test 3, about 24 weeks after DPC sensitization. The treatment here: therapeutic diphenylcyclopropenone sensitization with weekly scalp DPC. Staff drew blood before applying each patch test. This clonotype was counted ten times or more. The CDR3 length is 17 residues. Trimming removed 3 bases from V and 4 bases from J, with 16 bases in between. The germline gives CDR1 SGHTA, CDR2 FQGTGA. Each CDR3 protein gets one entry after TCRdb re-called the RACE reads with MiXCR. The sample lists approximately 80,000 distinct CDR3 sequences, 11% seen once, with around 3.8% in the top ten. The input for sequencing was whole blood, taken in connection with sensitization to the hapten diphenylcyclopropenone (DPC). The chain recombines TRBV7-3 with TRBJ2-6; possibly TRBD1 for D (6 bases). This sequence originates from a woman in her fifties or sixties with alopecia areata. Some clones in this sample may be carry-over from other donors' samples. The CDR3 DNA reads TGTGCCAGCAGCTTGGTAGGGACACGCGGCGGGGCCAACGTCCTGACTTTC. Amino acids: CASSLVGTRGGANVLTF.